What follows is one TCR beta chain and its context. Its antigen is undetermined. CDR3 size: 14 residues. The germline CDR1 and CDR2 sequences are LNHDA and SQIVND (reference sequence). V was pared by 6 bases and J by 0 bases, with 11 bases between. Data came from immunoSEQ multiplex PCR; TCRdb stores just in-frame clones and leaves some out. This table holds approximately 35,000 clones, about 85% found once. The data stem from a study of OX40 agonist ivuxolimab in advanced cancers. Study observations and caveats: Both blood CD4+ and CD8+ T cells showed clonal growth by week 6 at 0.1 to 3.0 mg/kg. Antigen specificity remained undetermined for the expanded peripheral T cells.

V gene TRBV19 combines with J gene TRBJ1-1; D gene unclear. The source material was CD4+ or CD8+ T cells sorted from blood, sampled in a trial of the OX40 agonist ivuxolimab. The source is an adult with an advanced solid tumor such as melanoma, head and neck, liver or kidney cancer. The CDR3 reads CASRLGGMNTEAFF. In nucleotides, the CDR3 is TGTGCCAGTAGACTAGGAGGGATGAACACTGAAGCTTTCTTT. The entire variable domain, with the rest obtained from reference TRBV19 and TRBJ1-1, is as follows: DGGITQSPKYLFRKEGQNVTLSCEQNLNHDAMYWYRQDPGQGLRLIYYSQIVNDFQKGDIAEGYSVSREKKESFPLTVTSAQKNPTAFYLCASRLGGMNTEAFFGQGTRLTVV.